One sample yielded the 29 T cell receptor beta chains listed below, sequenced in a study of blood T cell repertoires in COVID-19. Clones were sequenced by immunoSEQ multiplex PCR, and TCRdb holds only the in-frame ones, with some missing. Of about 410,000 clones in the sample, roughly 90% were seen once. Source material: peripheral blood. The receptor source for this set is a woman younger than 45 with active or convalescent COVID-19.

This sequence joins TRBV29-1 and TRBJ2-1, with D unclear. CDR3 length: 13 residues. Germline V lookup: CDR1 SQVTM, CDR2 ANQGSEA. Trimming removed 3 bases at V and 9 bases at J, with 15 bases between. This CDR3 is CSVDPQYTSEQFF. The CDR3, as DNA: TGCAGCGTTGATCCCCAGTACACCAGTGAGCAGTTCTTC.

The V call is TRBV15, the J call TRBJ2-1; 8 nucleotides agree with TRBD1. This CDR3 has 15 amino acids. V shed 5 bases, J shed 7 bases, and the junction held 10 bases outside the gene matches. Germline lookup yields CDR1 LNHNV and CDR2 YYDKDF (reference sequence). The CDR3 nucleotides are TGTGCCACCAGCGATCAGGGGGCGGATTTGAATGAGCAGTTCTTC. Translation: CATSDQGADLNEQFF.

The chain links TRBV5-4 to TRBJ1-6; 7 nucleotides align to TRBD1. With 2 bases clipped from V and 10 bases from J, the junction kept 9 bases outside the gene matches. The CDR3 contains 15 residues. Germline V CDR1 and CDR2: SGHNT, YYREEE (reference sequence). The chain's CDR3 is CASSLRQGSNSPLHF. The CDR3 DNA is TGTGCCAGCAGCTTAAGACAGGGCTCTAACTCACCCCTCCACTTT.

The chain employs TRBV4-1 and TRBJ2-1; 8 nucleotides agree with TRBD2. CDR3 length equals 17 residues. From germline, CDR1 is MGHRA and CDR2 YSYEKL. J lost 5 bases, V lost 4 bases, and 13 bases had no gene match. The CDR3 here is CASSPPGAAGGDNEQFF. CDR3 DNA sequence: TGCGCCAGCAGCCCCCCAGGAGCGGCGGGAGGAGACAATGAGCAGTTCTTC.

The chain uses TRBV29-1 and TRBJ2-7; 8 bases align to TRBD2. Trimming removed 3 bases from V and 1 base from J; junction bases left unmatched: 2. Per germline, CDR1 SQVTM and CDR2 ANQGSEA. The CDR3 covers 13 residues. This chain's CDR3 is CSVETSESYEQYF. The CDR3 nucleotides are TGCAGCGTTGAGACTAGCGAGTCCTACGAGCAGTACTTC.

The rearrangement joins TRBV2 to TRBJ1-1; possibly TRBD1 for D (5 bases). CDR1 is SNHLY and CDR2 is FYNNEI in the germline V gene. The CDR3 has 13 amino acids. Trimming shortened V by 8 bases and J by 5 bases, and 15 bases separated the two germline ends. In nucleotides, the CDR3 is TGTGCCAGCCCAAGAAACCGGGGGACTGAAGCTTTCTTT. Translating it yields CASPRNRGTEAFF.

The rearrangement uses TRBV19 and TRBJ1-4, with a possible D match to TRBD1 (5 bases). The CDR3 is 14 residues long. V was pared by 2 bases and J by 8 bases, with 12 bases between. Germline loops: CDR1 LNHDA, CDR2 SQIVND (reference sequence). This chain's CDR3 is CASSIQGGVEKLFF. In nucleotides, the CDR3 is TGTGCCAGTAGTATACAGGGAGGAGTCGAAAAACTGTTTTTT.

Only a few counts were recorded for this clone. This chain uses TRBV5-6 with TRBJ2-7; weak D call: TRBD1 (5 bases). V was clipped by 4 bases and J by 1 base, with 15 bases between them. Germline V CDR1 and CDR2: SGHDT, YYEEEE. The CDR3 is 15 residues long. CDR3 nucleotide sequence: TGTGCCAGCAGCCATATTCAGGGTCTTTCCTACGAGCAGTACTTC. Its translation is CASSHIQGLSYEQYF. The full variable domain, with the rest looked up from reference TRBV5-6 and TRBJ2-7, is DAGVTQSPTHLIKTRGQQVTLRCSPKSGHDTVSWYQQALGQGPQFIFQYYEEEERQRGNFPDRFSGHQFPNYSSELNVNALLLGDSALYLCASSHIQGLSYEQYFGPGTRLTVT.

V gene TRBV19 combines with J gene TRBJ1-3; D gene unclear. This CDR3 is 15 amino acids long. The germline V gene has CDR1 LNHDA and CDR2 SQIVND (reference sequence). Trimming took 5 bases from V and 7 from J, leaving 18 bases between them. CDR3 in DNA: TGTGCCAGTAGTTCCGGTTCTGGGCCGGGGAACACCATATATTTT. It codes for CASSSGSGPGNTIYF.

The rearrangement uses TRBV3-1 (or the pseudogene TRBV3-2) and TRBJ2-2, with 9 nucleotides matching TRBD1. Germline assignment: CDR1 LGHDT and CDR2 YNNKEL (reference sequence). The CDR3 runs to 18 residues. Germline trimming cut 4 bases from V and 2 bases from J; bases unmatched to any gene: 11. The CDR3 region has the DNA TGTGCCAGCAGCCCCGTCCCGGGACAGGGACCCAACACCGGGGAGCTGTTTTTT. Encoded protein: CASSPVPGQGPNTGELFF.

This clone was observed a handful of times. The rearrangement links TRBV3-1 (or the pseudogene TRBV3-2) to TRBJ1-5; D is unresolved. The V gene lost 1 base and the J gene lost 1 base, with 5 bases spanning the gap. Germline-derived CDR1 and CDR2 are LGHDT and YNNKEL (reference sequence). The CDR3 runs to 14 residues. The CDR3 DNA follows: TGTGCCAGCAGCCAAGCAGAAAGCAATCAGCCCCAGCATTTT. This sequence encodes CASSQAESNQPQHF.

The genes are TRBV18 and TRBJ2-5; no clear D. CDR3 length: 12 residues. V lost 4 bases and J lost 1, with 4 bases in between. In germline, CDR1 is KGHSH, CDR2 LQKENI. CDR3: CASSRIQETQYF. The CDR3 bases are TGTGCCAGCTCACGTATCCAAGAGACCCAGTACTTC.

There are a few counts of this clone. The chain joins TRBV6-5 to TRBJ1-1; D is perhaps TRBD1 (5 bases). Germline V CDR1 and CDR2: MNHEY, SVGAGI. The CDR3 extends over 15 amino acids. V dropped 6 bases and J dropped 2 bases, with 16 bases sitting between them. CDR3 DNA sequence: TGTGCCAGCAGACGACAGCACGGGGGAAACACTGAAGCTTTCTTT. Amino acid sequence: CASRRQHGGNTEAFF.

V gene TRBV27 combines with J gene TRBJ1-2, with TRBD1 as a possible D gene (5 bases). V was clipped by 10 bases and J by 8 bases, with 17 bases between them. Germline CDR1 and CDR2: MNHEY and SMNVEV (reference sequence). This CDR3 spans 12 amino acids. CDR3 sequence reads: CATKTESGGYTF. The CDR3 DNA follows: TGTGCCACCAAGACAGAATCTGGAGGCTACACCTTC.

The chain is built from TRBV7-2 and TRBJ1-1; weak D call: TRBD1 (6 bases). The CDR3 is 16 amino acids. Trimming took 3 bases from V and 5 from J, leaving 19 bases between them. Germline values: CDR1 SGHTA, CDR2 FQGNSA. The CDR3 DNA sequence: TGTGCCAGCAGCTTTAGAAGGGGGGGGGTATTGACTGAAGCTTTCTTT. This codes for CASSFRRGGVLTEAFF.

The chain couples TRBV2 to TRBJ2-3, with 12 bases lining up with TRBD2. V shed 6 bases and J 6 bases; nucleotides not matched to a gene: 7. The CDR3 loop spans 15 amino acids. Germline CDR1 is SNHLY and CDR2 is FYNNEI. CDR3 DNA sequence: TGTGCCAGCAGCGACGAAGGACTAGCGGGGGATACGCAGTATTTT. Protein: CASSDEGLAGDTQYF.

Notes on this clone: This clone may be a read error of a much larger clone one base away. The rearrangement uses TRBV5-6 and TRBJ2-6; D is uncertain. The CDR3 is 15 residues long. The germline V gene encodes CDR1 SGHDT and CDR2 YYEEEE. With 5 bases removed from V and 0 bases from J, the gap between germline ends came to 9 bases. The CDR3 nucleotides are TGTGCCAGCAGACTGTCGGGCTCTGGGGCCAACGTCCTGACTTTC. Residues: CASRLSGSGANVLTF. The whole variable domain, filled in from reference TRBV5-6 and TRBJ2-6, reads DAGVTQSPTHLIKTRGQQVTLRCSPKSGHDTVSWYQQALGQGPQFIFQYYEEEERQRGNFPDRFSGHQFPNYSSELNVNALLLGDSALYLCASRLSGSGANVLTFGAGSRLTVL.

This rearrangement joins TRBV7-9 to TRBJ1-5, with 11 bases fitting TRBD1. The germline CDR1 and CDR2 sequences are SEHNR and FQNEAQ (reference sequence). With V trimmed by 1 base and J by 11 bases, 13 bases remained unmatched. The CDR3 contains 17 residues. CDR3 nucleotides: TGTGCCAGCAGCTTAGGGGGCCCGGGACAGGGGGACGGGACCCAGCATTTT. Protein sequence: CASSLGGPGQGDGTQHF.

This chain joins TRBV30 and TRBJ2-3; 15 bases match TRBD2. Germline lookup yields CDR1 GTSNPN and CDR2 SVGIG (reference sequence). This CDR3 is 18 amino acids long. The ends lost 1 base at V and 3 bases at J; junction bases unmatched: 8. The CDR3: CAWSAGQGLAGGTDTQYF. CDR3 nucleotides: TGTGCCTGGAGTGCAGGACAGGGACTAGCGGGAGGTACAGATACGCAGTATTTT. The full variable domain, rest sourced from reference TRBV30 and TRBJ2-3, is SQTIHQWPATLVQPVGSPLSLECTVEGTSNPNLYWYRQAAGRGLQLLFYSVGIGQISSEVPQNLSASRPQDRQFILSSKKLLLSDSGFYLCAWSAGQGLAGGTDTQYFGPGTRLTVL.

This chain connects TRBV12-3 or TRBV12-4 to TRBJ1-1, with D unresolved. The CDR3 is 13 amino acids. V was cut by 3 bases and J by 1 base, with 6 bases left in between. The CDR3 bases are TGTGCCAGCAGTTTGAGGGCGAACACTGAAGCTTTCTTT. This codes for CASSLRANTEAFF.

This sequence joins TRBV5-1 and TRBJ2-7, with D maybe TRBD2 (8 bases). The CDR3 covers 16 residues. The V gene lost 0 bases and the J gene lost 6 bases, with 19 bases spanning the gap. Germline V CDR1 and CDR2: SGHRS, YFSETQ. This CDR3 reads CASSLAGGDRLVEQYF. DNA of the CDR3: TGCGCCAGCAGCTTGGCCGGGGGGGACAGACTGGTCGAGCAGTACTTC.

This chain joins TRBV29-1 and TRBJ2-7, with 9 nucleotides matching TRBD2. The CDR3 length is 14 residues. V shed 6 bases and J 2 bases; nucleotides not matched to a gene: 8. Germline CDR1 is SQVTM and CDR2 is ANQGSEA. The CDR3 DNA follows: TGCAGCGTCGTTCTAGCGGGAACTACCTACGAGCAGTACTTC. The encoded protein is CSVVLAGTTYEQYF.

The J gene is TRBJ2-6, the V gene TRBV6-1, with a weak D call TRBD1 (5 bases). Trimming cost V 3 bases and J 0 bases, with 9 bases left between them. The CDR3 runs 16 residues. The V gene's germline CDR1 is MNHNS and CDR2 SASEGT. CDR3 sequence reads: CASSDGQSSGANVLTF. The CDR3 coding sequence is TGTGCCAGCAGTGACGGACAAAGCTCTGGGGCCAACGTCCTGACTTTC.

The rearrangement uses TRBV27 and TRBJ1-5; 9 bases line up with TRBD1. Germline values: CDR1 MNHEY, CDR2 SMNVEV (reference sequence). The CDR3 runs 14 residues. V lost 4 bases and J lost 4; bases outside the gene matches: 2. CDR3 sequence (DNA): TGTGCCAGCAGTTCTGGGACAGGGAATCAGCCCCAGCATTTT. Protein product: CASSSGTGNQPQHF.

To note about this clone: The sample carries other DNA sequences with the same CDR3. V gene TRBV18 combines with J gene TRBJ1-1, with 7 bases identical to TRBD1. The length of the CDR3 is 13 residues. V gave up 3 bases and J gave up 6 bases; unmatched junction bases: 4. From germline, CDR1 is KGHSH and CDR2 LQKENI. The CDR3 coding sequence is TGTGCCAGCTCACCGAGACAGGGTCCTGAAGCTTTCTTT. Translating gives CASSPRQGPEAFF.

The chain couples TRBV6-5 to TRBJ2-7; no reliable D call. This CDR3 contains 13 residues. In germline, CDR1 is MNHEY, CDR2 SVGAGI. V lost 6 bases, J lost 0 bases, and 9 bases lay in between. DNA of the CDR3: TGTGCCAGCAGATCTAGGCCCTCCTACGAGCAGTACTTC. This codes for CASRSRPSYEQYF.

The genes are TRBV6-5 and TRBJ1-4; perhaps TRBD1 as D (6 bases). Trimming removed 7 bases from V and 7 bases from J, with 13 bases in between. Looked up from germline, CDR1 is MNHEY and CDR2 is SVGAGI. The length of the CDR3 is 13 residues. This CDR3 is CASKQGNFEKLFF. The CDR3 DNA reads as TGTGCCAGCAAACAGGGTAATTTTGAAAAACTGTTTTTT.

The V call is TRBV25-1, the J call TRBJ2-2; D is unclear. The germline CDR1 and CDR2 sequences are MGHDK and SYGVNS. This CDR3 has 12 residues. V was cut by 10 bases and J by 7 bases, with 13 bases left in between. The CDR3 protein is CATENRGGELFF. The DNA of the CDR3 is TGTGCCACCGAGAATCGAGGCGGGGAGCTGTTTTTT.

This chain links TRBV5-5 with TRBJ1-1; no firm D call. Trimming cost V 1 base and J 3 bases, with 16 bases left between them. The CDR3 totals 16 residues. In germline, CDR1 is SGHKS, CDR2 YYEKEE (reference sequence). CDR3 bases: TGTGCCAGCAGCTTGTTCGGGTCGAGGTCCCACACTGAAGCTTTCTTT. Translating gives CASSLFGSRSHTEAFF. The full variable domain, in which reference TRBV5-5 and TRBJ1-1 provide the parts outside the CDR3, is DAGVTQSPTHLIKTRGQQVTLRCSPISGHKSVSWYQQVLGQGPQFIFQYYEKEERGRGNFPDRFSARQFPNYSSELNVNALLLGDSALYLCASSLFGSRSHTEAFFGQGTRLTVV.